This T cell receptor beta chain came from a study of T cell changes during pregnancy in multiple sclerosis (dated by TCRdb to between 2018 and 2021). The study in broad terms: Changes in the T cell repertoire over the course of pregnancy were examined in this study in women with multiple sclerosis.

The library was generated by the immunoSEQ multiplex PCR assay. TCRdb took over this immuneACCESS table, retaining in-frame rearrangements with V and J assigned. Such tables are incomplete; in checked studies, under half of the missing clones stem from an unresolved V gene, and the remainder is unexplained. This sample has some 30,000 clones in its table, and around 89% of those were observed once. The ten largest clones add up to under 0.75% of the sample. Of note for this clone: The target of this receptor is not known. No qualities accompany the bases; no much larger clone lies one base away.

This material consisted of CD4+ T cells from peripheral blood mononuclear cells, taken in the third trimester of pregnancy. The clonotype was recovered from a female donor in good health, enrolled as a control in a pregnancy study.

The sequence in DNA is TGTGCCAGTAGTATTGTGGCAGGGTCCCGACTAGCGGGAGGCGCCGGGGAGCTGTTTTTT. Its protein reads: CASSIVAGSRLAGGAGELFF. The chain uses TRBV19 and TRBJ2-2; TRBD2 fits 13 bases in the junction. Spanning cysteine to phenylalanine, the CDR3 consists of 20 amino acids. CDR3 DNA is the only sequence kept; it has 60 bases, read in frame from the first base. Reading the germline V gene (reference sequence) gives CDR1 LNHDA and CDR2 SQIVND. The germline V end is reduced by 3 bases and the J end by 6 bases; junction bases left unmatched: 16. Supplemented by the reference TRBV19 and TRBJ2-2 proteins around the CDR3, the complete variable domain is DGGITQSPKYLFRKEGQNVTLSCEQNLNHDAMYWYRQDPGQGLRLIYYSQIVNDFQKGDIAEGYSVSREKKESFPLTVTSAQKNPTAFYLCASSIVAGSRLAGGAGELFFGEGSRLTVL.